The rows below give T cell receptor beta chains drawn from one sample of a study of T cell responses to AZD1222 COVID-19 vaccine. Repertoires were generated with immunoSEQ multiplex PCR, while TCRdb's copy carries only in-frame clones and drops some. The sample consists of around 180,000 clones, less than 95% of them appearing once. Specimen: peripheral blood, collected on day 0 of AZD1222 vaccination. These receptors were collected from an adult in good health. CDR3s include the opening cysteine and the closing phenylalanine or tryptophan. The D gene is left open where the match is weak. Clone size, where shown, is once, few, many, or a class for clones that have expanded.

J: TRBJ2-5; D: .; size: .; V: TRBV6-5; CDR3: CASRHGQETQYF; DNA: TGTGCCAGCAGGCATGGACAAGAGACCCAGTACTTC
J: TRBJ1-3; D: .; size: .; V: TRBV11-2; CDR3: CASSPVQGRGTGNTIYF; DNA: TGTGCCAGCAGCCCCGTGCAGGGAAGGGGCACTGGAAACACCATATATTTT
J: TRBJ1-5; D: TRBD1; size: .; V: TRBV6-5; CDR3: CASRRGTDNQPQHF; DNA: TGTGCCAGCAGAAGGGGGACAGATAATCAGCCCCAGCATTTT
J: TRBJ2-7; D: .; size: .; V: TRBV4-2; CDR3: CASSLQGWDSYEQYF; DNA: TGTGCCAGCAGCCTACAAGGTTGGGACTCCTACGAGCAGTACTTC
J: TRBJ1-5; D: .; size: .; V: TRBV11-1; CDR3: CASSLSGGGNQPQHF; DNA: TGTGCCAGCAGCCTGAGTGGGGGCGGGAATCAGCCCCAGCATTTT
J: TRBJ1-4; D: .; size: .; V: TRBV30; CDR3: CAWSVTSTNEKLFF; DNA: TGTGCCTGGAGTGTCACATCAACTAATGAAAAACTGTTTTTT
J: TRBJ1-5; D: .; size: medium-sized; V: TRBV5-5; CDR3: CASSLVGLGQPQHF; DNA: TGTGCCAGCAGCTTGGTCGGACTGGGTCAGCCCCAGCATTTT
J: TRBJ2-5; D: .; size: .; V: TRBV20-1; CDR3: CSASLGGEQETQYF; DNA: TGCAGTGCTAGTCTGGGGGGAGAACAAGAGACCCAGTACTTC
J: TRBJ2-7; D: .; size: .; V: TRBV10-3; CDR3: CAMGRGTPYEQYF; DNA: TGTGCCATGGGGAGAGGGACCCCCTACGAGCAGTACTTC
J: TRBJ1-1; D: .; size: .; V: TRBV19; CDR3: CASSIRRGTDTEAFF; DNA: TGTGCCAGTAGTATCAGGCGGGGAACCGACACTGAAGCTTTCTTT
J: TRBJ1-1; D: .; size: .; V: TRBV28; CDR3: CASSLPLMKKTFF; DNA: TGTGCCAGCAGTTTACCCCTTATGAAGAAGACTTTCTTT
J: TRBJ2-1; D: .; size: .; V: TRBV12-3/TRBV12-4; CDR3: CASSRAYNEQFF; DNA: TGTGCCAGCAGCCGCGCCTACAATGAGCAGTTCTTC
J: TRBJ1-6; D: .; size: .; V: TRBV7-9; CDR3: CASSLSRTANNSPLHF; DNA: TGTGCCAGCAGCTTAAGCCGGACAGCCAATAATTCACCCCTCCACTTT
J: TRBJ2-2; D: .; size: .; V: TRBV4-3; CDR3: CASSNSLRGELFF; DNA: TGCGCCAGCAGCAACTCGCTCCGCGGGGAGCTGTTTTTT
J: TRBJ2-2; D: TRBD1; size: .; V: TRBV2; CDR3: CASRGDRAAGGGELFF; DNA: TGTGCCAGCAGAGGAGACAGGGCGGCTGGAGGCGGGGAGCTGTTTTTT
J: TRBJ2-7; D: .; size: .; V: TRBV11-2; CDR3: CASSPRTGAREQYF; DNA: TGTGCCAGCAGCCCGCGGACGGGTGCGAGGGAGCAGTACTTC
J: TRBJ2-7; D: TRBD1; size: once; V: TRBV10-3; CDR3: CAISGLGQVGQYF; DNA: TGTGCCATCAGTGGCCTAGGACAGGTTGGGCAGTACTTC
J: TRBJ2-7; D: .; size: .; V: TRBV7-9; CDR3: CASSLDPSDEQYF; DNA: TGTGCCAGCAGCTTAGATCCGAGTGACGAGCAGTACTTC